The source of this T cell receptor (beta chain) is a study of shared T cell receptors in the human thymus. TCRdb's table, derived via immunoSEQ multiplex PCR, lists solely in-frame clones and lacks some. Of 72,000 or so clones listed, about 95% are singletons. CDR3 size: 16 residues. CDR1 is LGHNT and CDR2 is FRNRAP in the germline V gene. Trimming cost V 1 base and J 5 bases, with 17 bases left between them. The sequencing sample was made of thymocytes. The clonotype was recovered from a human donor. The V call is TRBV12-5, the J call TRBJ2-5; weak D call: TRBD2 (5 bases). The CDR3 coding sequence is TGTGCTAGTGGTTTGGGACATCGCCGGGGTAACGAGACCCAGTACTTC. This gives the protein CASGLGHRRGNETQYF.